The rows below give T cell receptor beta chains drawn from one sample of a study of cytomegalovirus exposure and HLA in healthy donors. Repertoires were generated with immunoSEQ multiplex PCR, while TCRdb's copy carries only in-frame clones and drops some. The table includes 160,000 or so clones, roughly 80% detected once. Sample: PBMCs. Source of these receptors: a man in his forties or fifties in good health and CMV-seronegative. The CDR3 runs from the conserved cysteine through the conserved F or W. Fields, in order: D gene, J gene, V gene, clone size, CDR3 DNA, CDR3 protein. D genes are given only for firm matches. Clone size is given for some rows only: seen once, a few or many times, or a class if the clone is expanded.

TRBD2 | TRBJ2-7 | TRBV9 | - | TGTGCCAGCAGCGTAGAGGGTCGGGAGGGCCTCGACGAGCAGTACTTC | CASSVEGREGLDEQYF
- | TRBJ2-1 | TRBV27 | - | TGTGCCAGCAGCAGTTCGACGGGATACAATGAGCAGTTCTTC | CASSSSTGYNEQFF
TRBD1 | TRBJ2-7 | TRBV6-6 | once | TGTGCCAGCAGCCGCGACAGGGCCGAGCAGTACTTC | CASSRDRAEQYF
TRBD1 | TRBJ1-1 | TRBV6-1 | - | TGTGCCAGCAGTGTCGGCGGATGGGGACAGGGCCGGCCTGAAGCTTTCTTT | CASSVGGWGQGRPEAFF
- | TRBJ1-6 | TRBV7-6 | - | TGTGCCAGCAGCGTCAGCCGGGACTTTAATTCACCCCTCCACTTT | CASSVSRDFNSPLHF
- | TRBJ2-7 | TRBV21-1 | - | TGTGCCAGCAGCGCCCGACTAGCGGGAGGGCACAACGAGCAGTACTTC | CASSARLAGGHNEQYF
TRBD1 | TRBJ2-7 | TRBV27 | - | TGTGCCAGCATGAAAGCAGGGGGCAGCCACGAGCAGTACTTC | CASMKAGGSHEQYF
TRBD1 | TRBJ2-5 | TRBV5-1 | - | TGCGCCAGCAGGGCACCTCCGGGACAGGGGGGCCAAGAGACCCAGTACTTC | CASRAPPGQGGQETQYF
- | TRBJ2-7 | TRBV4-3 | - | TGCGCCAGCAGCCAAGGAGTCTCCTACGAGCAGTACTTC | CASSQGVSYEQYF
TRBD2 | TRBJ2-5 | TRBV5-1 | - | TGCGCCAGCACCACTAGCGGGAGGCACCAAGAGACCCAGTACTTC | CASTTSGRHQETQYF
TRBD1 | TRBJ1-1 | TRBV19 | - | TGTGCCAGTAGTCCGTACAGGGGCACGAACACTGAAGCTTTCTTT | CASSPYRGTNTEAFF
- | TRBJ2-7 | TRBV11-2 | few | TGTGCCAGCAGCCCCCGACTGGGCGGGTACGAGCAGTACTTC | CASSPRLGGYEQYF
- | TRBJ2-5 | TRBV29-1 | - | TGCAGCGTTGGCCCCTGGGGGGGCGGTTGGGAGACCCAGTACTTC | CSVGPWGGGWETQYF
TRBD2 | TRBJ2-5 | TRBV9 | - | TGTGCCAGCTCCACGACACCCCGGACTAGCGGAAAAGAGACCCAGTACTTC | CASSTTPRTSGKETQYF
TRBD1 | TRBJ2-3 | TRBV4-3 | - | TGCGCCAGCAGCTACCGTGGGACAGTGACAGATACGCAGTATTTT | CASSYRGTVTDTQYF
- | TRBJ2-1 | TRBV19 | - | TGTGCCACCCTTCCTCCTACCTACAATGAGCAGTTCTTC | CATLPPTYNEQFF
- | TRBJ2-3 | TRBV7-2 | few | TGTGCCAGCAGCCTATTAGCGGACCTAAGCACAGATACGCAGTATTTT | CASSLLADLSTDTQYF
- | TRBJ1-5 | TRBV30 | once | TGTGCCTGGAGTGCGGGGACACATAGCAATCAGCCCCAGCATTTT | CAWSAGTHSNQPQHF
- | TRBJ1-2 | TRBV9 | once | TGTGCCAGCAGCGCCGGGACAACGCGAACATTTAACTATGGCTACACCTTC | CASSAGTTRTFNYGYTF
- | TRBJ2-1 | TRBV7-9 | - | TGTGCCAGCAGGCCGACTGCGAGTCGGGAGCAGTTCTTC | CASRPTASREQFF
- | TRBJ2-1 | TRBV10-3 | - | TGTGCCATCAGTGAGGAGATCGATGAGCAGTTCTTC | CAISEEIDEQFF
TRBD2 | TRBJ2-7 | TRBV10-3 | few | TGTGCCATCAGTGGGGGAGGGGCCCACGAGCAGTACTTC | CAISGGGAHEQYF
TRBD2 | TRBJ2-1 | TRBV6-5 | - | TGTGCCAGCAGTTACTCGGAGCGGGGGGGCCTTGATGAGCAGTTCTTC | CASSYSERGGLDEQFF
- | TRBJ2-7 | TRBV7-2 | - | TGTGCCAGCAGCCCACAGGGGGGGGACTACGAGCAGTACTTC | CASSPQGGDYEQYF
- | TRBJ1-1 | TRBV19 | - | TGTGCCAGTAGTATTTCGGTGAACACTGAAGCTTTCTTT | CASSISVNTEAFF
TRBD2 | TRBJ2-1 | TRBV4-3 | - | TGCGCCAGCAGCCAAGAAGACGCGGGAGAGTCCTACAATGAGCAGTTCTTC | CASSQEDAGESYNEQFF
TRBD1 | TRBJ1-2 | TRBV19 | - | TGTGCCAGTAGGAGACAGGGGTCGGACTATGGCTACACCTTC | CASRRQGSDYGYTF
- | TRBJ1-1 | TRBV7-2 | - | TGTGCCAGCAGCTTAGAAAGGCAGGGAACTGAAGCTTTCTTT | CASSLERQGTEAFF
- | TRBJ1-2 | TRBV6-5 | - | TGTGCCAGCAGTTACTCCACAGCCGCTGGCTACACCTTC | CASSYSTAAGYTF
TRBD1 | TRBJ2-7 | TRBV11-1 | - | TGTGCCAGCAGCGGAACCGGGACAGTAAAGGGTGGGCAGTACTTC | CASSGTGTVKGGQYF
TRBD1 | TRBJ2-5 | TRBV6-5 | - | TGTGCCAGCAGTTACTCGGGACAGGGTCAAGGGACCCAGTACTTC | CASSYSGQGQGTQYF
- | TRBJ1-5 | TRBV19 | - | TGTGCCAGTAGTATAGATCTACAGGTTCCTCAGCATTTT | CASSIDLQVPQHF